These 8 T cell receptor beta chains came from one sample sequenced in a study of human T cells and chemical hapten exposure. Time point indicated: patch test 2, 6 weeks after DPC sensitization. Described treatment: therapeutic diphenylcyclopropenone sensitization with weekly scalp DPC. TCRdb ran MiXCR on the RACE reads and lists one entry per CDR3 protein. The sample lists 25,000 to 30,000 distinct CDR3 sequences, more than 8% occurring once. The sample here was whole blood, taken in connection with sensitization to the hapten diphenylcyclopropenone (DPC). These TCRs come from a man aged 30 to 39 with alopecia areata. Some clones in this sample may be carry-over from other donors' samples.

On this clonotype itself: Because it lacks the conserved phenylalanine or tryptophan at the end, this CDR3 is likely a read error. The rearrangement uses TRBV29-1 and TRBJ1-2; D gene ambiguous. V was shortened by 4 bases and J by 2 bases, with 5 bases between the two germline ends. This CDR3 is 11 amino acids long. Germline CDR1 is SQVTM and CDR2 is ANQGSEA. Here the CDR3 reads CSVAGNYGYTY. CDR3 coding DNA: TGCAGCGTTGCTGGGAACTATGGCTACACCTAC.

On this clonotype itself: A single base separates this from a much larger clone, so it may be a read error. The chain is built from TRBV4-1 and TRBJ2-2; a possible D gene is TRBD2 (5 bases). Per germline, CDR1 MGHRA and CDR2 YSYEKL. The germline V and J ends were trimmed by 2 bases and 5 bases, with 15 bases remaining between them. The CDR3 runs 16 residues. This CDR3 is CASSQWSAVGTGELFF. The CDR3 DNA is TGCGCCAGCAGCCAATGGTCAGCGGTAGGAACCGGGGAGCTGTTTTTT.

This chain joins TRBV20-1 and TRBJ2-7; D gene ambiguous. The CDR3 contains 16 residues. Trimming removed 3 bases from V and 2 bases from J, with 20 bases in between. In germline, CDR1 is DFQATT, CDR2 SNEGSKA (reference sequence). CDR3 sequence (DNA): TGCAGTGCTAGGGTACCAGGCCGGGTAGTAGCCTACGAGCAGTACTTC. This encodes CSARVPGRVVAYEQYF.

With regard to this clonotype: This sequence may be a read error, since a much larger clone differs from it by one base. The genes are TRBV5-4 and TRBJ2-3; D is possibly TRBD1 or TRBD2 (5 bases each). The CDR3 extends over 15 amino acids. Germline V gene lookup returns CDR1 SGHNT and CDR2 YYREEE (reference sequence). V was cut by 7 bases and J by 2 bases, with 17 bases left in between. This chain's CDR3 is CASSDEGQDTDTQYF. CDR3 nucleotide sequence: TGTGCCAGCTCGGACGAGGGGCAGGACACAGATACGCAGTATTTT.

This clonotype has a handful of counts. The chain is built from TRBV15 and TRBJ1-1; D gene uncertain. V shed 0 bases and J shed 1 base, with 6 bases lying between them. From germline, CDR1 is LNHNV and CDR2 YYDKDF (reference sequence). The CDR3 contains 14 residues. DNA for the CDR3: TGTGCCACCAGCAGAGATTTGACGAACACTGAAGCTTTCTTT. It specifies CATSRDLTNTEAFF.

The chain joins TRBV3-1 to TRBJ1-1; 9 bases agree with TRBD1. The germline CDR1 and CDR2 sequences are LGHDT and YNNKEL (reference sequence). With V trimmed by 4 bases and J by 2 bases, 2 bases remained unmatched. This CDR3 comprises 14 residues. Here the CDR3 DNA reads TGTGCCAGCAGCCGACAGGGGGTAAACACTGAAGCTTTCTTT. Translation: CASSRQGVNTEAFF. Together with reference TRBV3-1 and TRBJ1-1, the CDR3 gives the full variable domain: DTAVSQTPKYLVTQMGNDKSIKCEQNLGHDTMYWYKQDSKKFLKIMFSYNNKELIINETVPNRFSPKSPDKAHLNLHINSLELGDSAVYFCASSRQGVNTEAFFGQGTRLTVV.

The table lists this clonotype with many counts. This chain uses TRBV15 with TRBJ1-5, with D possibly being TRBD1 (5 bases). Germline-derived CDR1 and CDR2 are LNHNV and YYDKDF (reference sequence). V was clipped by 0 bases and J by 3 bases, with 9 bases between them. This CDR3 comprises 15 residues. CDR3 loop: CATSREQAYNQPQHF. CDR3 coding DNA: TGTGCCACCAGCAGAGAACAGGCGTACAATCAGCCCCAGCATTTT.

The J gene is TRBJ2-3, the V gene TRBV7-2, with 10 bases aligning to TRBD2. J lost 6 bases, V lost 5 bases, and 8 bases had no gene match. CDR3 size: 15 residues. The germline V gene has CDR1 SGHTA and CDR2 FQGNSA. For the CDR3, the DNA is TGTGCCAGCAGCCCCTACACTAGCGGGGCGGATACGCAGTATTTT. Translation gives CASSPYTSGADTQYF.